This is a list of T cell receptor beta chains from one sample in a study of blood T cell repertoires in COVID-19. Produced via immunoSEQ multiplex PCR; TCRdb's table is partial and in-frame only. The sample lists roughly 220,000 clones, about 90% occurring once. The source material was PBMCs or T cells enriched from blood (not recorded which). Receptors were obtained from a woman between 45 and 60 years old with acute COVID-19. CDR3s include the opening cysteine and the closing phenylalanine or tryptophan. The order of the fields is D gene, clone size, J gene, V gene, CDR3 DNA, CDR3 protein. The D gene is left open where the match is weak. The size of a clone is reported for some rows only, either as once, few or many, or as a class for expanded clones.

TRBD1,few,TRBJ1-4,TRBV24-1,TGTGCCACCAGTGATGCCACAGGGGGTCCTAATGAAAAACTGTTTTTT,CATSDATGGPNEKLFF
.,.,TRBJ2-7,TRBV18,TGTGCCAGCTCACCACCGAACAGCTTCCCCTACGAGCAGTACTTC,CASSPPNSFPYEQYF
TRBD1,once,TRBJ1-5,TRBV2,TGTGCCAGCAGTAGGGACAGAACCAATCAGCCCCAGCATTTT,CASSRDRTNQPQHF
.,.,TRBJ1-1,TRBV4-3,TGCGCCAGCAGCCAAGATCGGAGTGGGGGGTCTAGACCCGCTGCCCTTCACACTGAAGCTTTCTTT,CASSQDRSGGSRPAALHTEAFF
TRBD1,.,TRBJ2-1,TRBV25-1,TGTGCCAGCAGACGAGCTGGGACAGGGTCCTACAATGAGCAGTTCTTC,CASRRAGTGSYNEQFF
.,.,TRBJ1-6,TRBV27,TGTGCCAGCAGTTTGGGGAACAGGAGTAATTCACCCCTCCACTTT,CASSLGNRSNSPLHF
.,.,TRBJ2-2,TRBV7-2,TGTGCCAGCAGCGACCTAGGCGCCGGGGAGCTGTTTTTT,CASSDLGAGELFF
.,few,TRBJ1-5,TRBV7-2,TGTGCCAGCAGCTTAGAGTCGCTCTATAGCAATCAGCCCCAGCATTTT,CASSLESLYSNQPQHF
TRBD2,.,TRBJ2-7,TRBV6-6,TGTGCCAGCAGGACCCGGACTAGCGGGACCTCCTACGAGCAGTACTTC,CASRTRTSGTSYEQYF
TRBD2,once,TRBJ2-1,TRBV5-1,TGCGCCAGCAGTTCTATAGCGGGAGCCTACAATGAGCAGTTCTTC,CASSSIAGAYNEQFF
.,.,TRBJ2-7,TRBV6-5,TGTGCCAGCAGTTACACCTATTCGTTTAGCTACGAGCAGTACTTC,CASSYTYSFSYEQYF
TRBD1,few,TRBJ2-2,TRBV5-6,TGTGCCAGCAGCTTTTCGGGGCCCGGGACAGGACGGACCGGGGAGCTGTTTTTT,CASSFSGPGTGRTGELFF
.,.,TRBJ1-2,TRBV4-1,TGCGCCAGCAGCCAATATACCTCGGGAGCCTATGGCTACACCTTC,CASSQYTSGAYGYTF
TRBD2,.,TRBJ2-1,TRBV4-2,TGTGCCAGCAGCCGAAGCGGGGGCGCCTACAATGAGCAGTTCTTC,CASSRSGGAYNEQFF
.,once,TRBJ2-7,TRBV28,TGTGCCAGCAGTACTAACCCGATGTACGAGCAGTACTTC,CASSTNPMYEQYF
TRBD2,.,TRBJ2-4,TRBV28,TGTGCCAGCAGTTCGACTAGCGTGGCCGACATTCAGTACTTC,CASSSTSVADIQYF
TRBD1,.,TRBJ1-5,TRBV5-5,TGTGCCAGCAGCTTGAGGGGGCGCCCCGGCAATCAGCCCCAGCATTTT,CASSLRGRPGNQPQHF
.,once,TRBJ2-7,TRBV4-1,TGCGCCAGCAGCCCCCTGGTCAGCTACGAGCAGTACTTC,CASSPLVSYEQYF
TRBD1,.,TRBJ1-5,TRBV5-6,TGTGCCAGCAGCTTCGGACAGGGGGAATGGCAGCCCCAGCATTTT,CASSFGQGEWQPQHF
.,.,TRBJ2-6,TRBV21-1,TGTGTCGCACCGGGACAGCTAACCTCTGGGGCCAACGTCCTGACTTTC,CVAPGQLTSGANVLTF
.,.,TRBJ2-7,TRBV28,TGTGCCAGCAGGTTTCCTTTTGATGGAGGGAAGCACTACGAGCAGTACTTC,CASRFPFDGGKHYEQYF
.,.,TRBJ1-5,TRBV12-3/TRBV12-4,TGTGCCAGCACCTCAGGAGGGCAGCTGCCCCAGCATTTT,CASTSGGQLPQHF
TRBD1,.,TRBJ2-1,TRBV19,TGTGCCAGTACTGACAGGGGCGATGAGCAGTTCTTC,CASTDRGDEQFF
.,.,TRBJ1-2,TRBV5-1,TGCGCCAGCAGCTTGGATTCTACCCTTGGCTATGGCTACACCTTC,CASSLDSTLGYGYTF
.,few,TRBJ2-3,TRBV28,TGTGCCAGCAGTTTGGTGGGAGTAGATACGCAGTATTTT,CASSLVGVDTQYF
.,.,TRBJ2-2,TRBV5-1,TGCGCCAGCAGCTTGGAAGCGACCACCGGGGAGCTGTTTTTT,CASSLEATTGELFF
.,.,TRBJ1-3,TRBV2,TGTGCCCACCCGGGAAGCTCTGGAAACACCATATATTTT,CAHPGSSGNTIYF
TRBD1,.,TRBJ1-2,TRBV28,TGTGCCAGCAGCCCCGGACAGGGAGTTGATGGCTACACCTTC,CASSPGQGVDGYTF
TRBD2,.,TRBJ2-1,TRBV9,TGTGCCAGTTGGGGGACTAGTGCTACTGAGCAGTTCTTC,CASWGTSATEQFF
TRBD2,.,TRBJ2-3,TRBV29-1,TGCAGCGTTGAAGGGACTAGCGGGAGGGAAATAGATACGCAGTATTTT,CSVEGTSGREIDTQYF
.,once,TRBJ1-3,TRBV4-1,TGCGCCAGCAGCCAAAATAGGTACAGCTCTGGAAACACCATATATTTT,CASSQNRYSSGNTIYF
.,.,TRBJ1-5,TRBV7-9,TGTGCCAGCAGCTTAGGATGGGGCTCGGGCAATCAGCCCCAGCATTTT,CASSLGWGSGNQPQHF
.,.,TRBJ2-2,TRBV6-4,TGTGCCAGCCCCGACAGGCGTTTATGGTCCCTCCGGGCCGGGGAGCTGTTTTTT,CASPDRRLWSLRAGELFF
.,.,TRBJ2-5,TRBV20-1,TGCAGTGCGCTAGCGGAGACCCAGTACTTC,CSALAETQYF
.,.,TRBJ1-5,TRBV27,TGTGCCAGCAGCCAATATGGCAGGGGAGGGAGTCAGCCCCAGCATTTT,CASSQYGRGGSQPQHF
TRBD1,.,TRBJ1-2,TRBV27,TGTGCCAGCAGAGGTGCGGACAGGGCCTTCTATGGCTACACCTTC,CASRGADRAFYGYTF
TRBD1,.,TRBJ2-6,TRBV28,TGTGCCAGCAGTTTGCAAGGACAGGGGTTCTCTGGGGCCAACGTCCTGACTTTC,CASSLQGQGFSGANVLTF
.,.,TRBJ2-7,TRBV28,TGTGCCAGCAGTTTTCTCCAGGACAGCTCCTACGAGCAGTACTTC,CASSFLQDSSYEQYF
.,.,TRBJ2-2,TRBV19,TGTGCCAGCGGATCCAGGCAGATGAACACCGGGGAGCTGTTTTTT,CASGSRQMNTGELFF
.,.,TRBJ2-7,TRBV14,TGTGCCAGCAGCTTTAGAGGGAGCTCCTACGAGCAGTACTTC,CASSFRGSSYEQYF
.,.,TRBJ2-7,TRBV4-1,TGCGCCAGCAGCCAAGATCTTAGAAAGGCGGTATACACCTACGAGCAGTACTTC,CASSQDLRKAVYTYEQYF
TRBD1,.,TRBJ2-5,TRBV27,TGTGCCAGCAGTTTCCGCAGGGGGCTAGAGACCCAGTACTTC,CASSFRRGLETQYF
.,.,TRBJ1-2,TRBV3-1/TRBV3-2,TGTGCCAGCAGCCAAGAGTTTGGGACTCGGGGCTACACCTTC,CASSQEFGTRGYTF
TRBD1,once,TRBJ1-2,TRBV3-1/TRBV3-2,TGTGCCAGCAGCCAATTGGCTGGACAGGACTATGGCTACACCTTC,CASSQLAGQDYGYTF
.,.,TRBJ1-1,TRBV6-4,TGTGCCAGCAGGCTAACGGTGAACACTGAAGCTTTCTTT,CASRLTVNTEAFF
.,.,TRBJ1-5,TRBV16,TGTGCCAGCAGCCAAGGTGTTGAGGGACACCGCAATCAGCCCCAGCATTTT,CASSQGVEGHRNQPQHF
TRBD1,.,TRBJ2-5,TRBV9,TGTGCCAGCAGCGTAGGGTTGGGACAGGGAGGTGAGACCCAGTACTTC,CASSVGLGQGGETQYF
.,.,TRBJ1-3,TRBV3-1/TRBV3-2,TGTGCCAGCAGCCATCGGCGGGGGCAAACGTCTGGAAACACCATATATTTT,CASSHRRGQTSGNTIYF
.,.,TRBJ1-1,TRBV11-3,TGTGCCAGCAGCTTCGGAGACACTGAAGCTTTCTTT,CASSFGDTEAFF
TRBD2,.,TRBJ2-2,TRBV6-4,TGTGCCAGCAGGAGGTCTAGCGGGACTAACGGGGAGCTGTTTTTT,CASRRSSGTNGELFF
.,.,TRBJ1-3,TRBV7-2,TGTGCCAGCAGCTTAGCGGCCGGAAACACCATATATTTT,CASSLAAGNTIYF
TRBD1,.,TRBJ2-7,TRBV18,TGTGCCAGCTCACCCGGACAGGGTCTCGACGAGCAGTACTTC,CASSPGQGLDEQYF
.,.,TRBJ2-1,TRBV4-1,TGCGCCAGCAGTCGGCAGGGAGGAATTTACAATGAGCAGTTCTTC,CASSRQGGIYNEQFF
.,once,TRBJ1-5,TRBV7-2,TGTGCCAGCAGCTTAGTAGCCTGGGGGCAAGGTCAGCCCCAGCATTTT,CASSLVAWGQGQPQHF
TRBD1,.,TRBJ2-3,TRBV7-2,TGTGCCAGCAGCTTAGTGGGACAGGGTACAGATACGCAGTATTTT,CASSLVGQGTDTQYF
.,.,TRBJ1-4,TRBV6-5,TGTGCCAGCAGTCGAACAGCTGCAACTAATGAAAAACTGTTTTTT,CASSRTAATNEKLFF
TRBD1,.,TRBJ2-4,TRBV30,TGTGCCTGGAGCGTACAGGGGCGAAACATTCAGTACTTC,CAWSVQGRNIQYF
.,.,TRBJ2-1,TRBV5-5,TGTGCCAGCAGCTTGGAGGGACCCAGAGGGACACAGTTCTTC,CASSLEGPRGTQFF